The 27 T cell receptor beta chains presented below share a single source sample, sequenced in a study of T cells in tumors after PD-1 blockade. Assay: immunoSEQ multiplex PCR; the TCRdb copy retains only in-frame clones and omits some. The table records around 60,000 clones, about 82% of them present only once. The sequencing used PBMCs, collected before anti-PD-1 treatment. Receptor source: a human donor with basal cell carcinoma.

The chain uses TRBV3-1 (or the pseudogene TRBV3-2) and TRBJ1-5, with TRBD1 as a possible D gene (6 bases). Trimming took 1 base from V and 0 from J, leaving 10 bases between them. CDR3 length equals 16 residues. Germline CDR1 reads LGHDT; CDR2 reads YNNKEL (reference sequence). The CDR3 loop reads CASSQGGQSSNQPQHF. In DNA form, the CDR3 reads TGTGCCAGCAGCCAAGGAGGACAGTCTAGCAATCAGCCCCAGCATTTT.

The chain is built from TRBV7-6 and TRBJ2-1; D may be TRBD1 or TRBD2 (5 bases each). Germline V gene sequence: CDR1 SGHVS, CDR2 FNYEAQ. V dropped 3 bases and J dropped 0 bases, with 18 bases sitting between them. The CDR3 covers 18 residues. CDR3 DNA: TGTGCCAGCAGCTTGGTTTGGGACCTAGGAAGCTCCTACAATGAGCAGTTCTTC. The encoded protein is CASSLVWDLGSSYNEQFF.

This chain uses TRBV5-1 with TRBJ2-2; the match to TRBD2 covers 7 bases. Germline trimming cut 3 bases from V and 4 bases from J; bases unmatched to any gene: 6. The CDR3 totals 15 residues. Germline-derived CDR1 and CDR2 are SGHRS and YFSETQ. CDR3 residues: CASSWGGRTTGELFF. CDR3 in DNA: TGCGCCAGCAGCTGGGGGGGACGGACCACCGGGGAGCTGTTTTTT.

V gene TRBV10-2 combines with J gene TRBJ1-6; 12 bases map to TRBD1. In germline, CDR1 is WSHSY, CDR2 SAAADI. The CDR3 runs to 17 residues. The V and J ends lost 7 bases and 5 bases, in that order; junction bases with no gene match: 9. CDR3 coding DNA: TGCGCCAGCACCAAGGTGGGACAGGGGGCGCATAATTCACCCCTCCACTTT. This translates into CASTKVGQGAHNSPLHF.

This rearrangement joins TRBV21-1 to TRBJ2-4; the D call in the table, TRBD2, was not verified against the DNA. TRBV21-1 has pseudogene status. CDR3 size: 18 residues. The chain's CDR3 is CASSPCTRLAGGGNIQYF. The CDR3 nucleotides read TGTGCCAGCAGCCCCTGTACGAGACTAGCGGGGGGCGGGAACATTCAGTACTTC.

This chain joins TRBV15 and TRBJ2-2; the match to TRBD1 covers 8 bases. Germline lookup yields CDR1 LNHNV and CDR2 YYDKDF (reference sequence). This CDR3 region has 15 residues. Losses at the gene ends were 3 bases for V and 5 bases for J; bases not matched to a gene: 5. CDR3 DNA sequence: TGTGCCACCAGCAGGGACAGGGCTGGAACCGGGGAGCTGTTTTTT. Translated: CATSRDRAGTGELFF.

The chain uses TRBV5-1 and TRBJ1-5, with a tentative D call TRBD1 (5 bases). The germline V and J ends were trimmed by 4 bases and 4 bases, with 12 bases remaining between them. The length of the CDR3 is 14 residues. The germline CDR1 and CDR2 sequences are SGHRS and YFSETQ. This CDR3 reads CASSPSGGNQPQHF. The CDR3, as DNA: TGCGCCAGCAGCCCCTCCGGGGGAAATCAGCCCCAGCATTTT.

V gene TRBV27 combines with J gene TRBJ2-2; D could derive from TRBD1 or TRBD2 (6 bases each). CDR1 MNHEY and CDR2 SMNVEV come from the germline V gene (reference sequence). V shed 2 bases and J shed 5 bases, with 12 bases lying between them. The length of the CDR3 is 15 residues. The CDR3 nucleotides are TGTGCCAGCAGTTTACGGGGGCTAGGGACCGGGGAGCTGTTTTTT. Its translation is CASSLRGLGTGELFF.

The J gene is TRBJ1-2, the V gene TRBV3-1 (or the pseudogene TRBV3-2); no clear D gene. V dropped 1 base and J dropped 3 bases, with 18 bases sitting between them. Germline CDR1 LGHDT, CDR2 YNNKEL (reference sequence). CDR3 length: 17 amino acids. The DNA of the CDR3 is TGTGCCAGCAGCCAAGTGGGATGGGGAAAGGAATACTATGGCTACACCTTC. It specifies CASSQVGWGKEYYGYTF.

The V call is TRBV6-4, the J call TRBJ2-3; 9 nucleotides line up with TRBD2. In germline, CDR1 is MRHNA, CDR2 SNTAGT. The CDR3 is made up of 15 amino acids. V lost 4 bases and J lost 2; bases outside the gene matches: 4. The CDR3 loop reads CASSGTSEITDTQYF. CDR3 sequence (DNA): TGTGCCAGCAGTGGGACTAGCGAGATCACAGATACGCAGTATTTT.

This clone showed up just once. The chain is built from TRBV21-1 and TRBJ2-1; TRBD1, the table's D call, was not compared with the DNA. TRBV21-1 is a known pseudogene. This CDR3 spans 13 amino acids. CDR3 nucleotides: TGTGCCAACCAGTACAGGGGCAATGGCGAGCAGTTCTTC. Amino acids: CANQYRGNGEQFF.

J is TRBJ2-3 and V is TRBV3-1 (or the pseudogene TRBV3-2), with 8 bases fitting TRBD1. The CDR3 sequence is 16 residues long. The V gene end was trimmed by 1 base and the J gene end by 8 bases; junction bases not matched to a gene: 11. Germline loops: CDR1 LGHDT, CDR2 YNNKEL (reference sequence). The CDR3 reads CASSQGMAGGQLTQYF. The CDR3 region has the DNA TGTGCCAGCAGCCAAGGTATGGCAGGGGGCCAGCTTACGCAGTATTTT.

The chain joins TRBV4-1 to TRBJ2-7; weak D call: TRBD2 (6 bases). Germline CDR1 reads MGHRA; CDR2 reads YSYEKL. V shed 0 bases and J shed 0 bases, with 9 bases lying between them. CDR3 length equals 15 residues. CDR3 in DNA: TGCGCCAGCAGCCAAGATTGGGGGGACTCCTACGAGCAGTACTTC. Its translation: CASSQDWGDSYEQYF.

The chain links TRBV21-1 to TRBJ2-1; the table names TRBD2, a call not compared with the DNA. TRBV21-1 is listed as a pseudogene. The CDR3 is made up of 13 amino acids. This CDR3 is CASSAREGNEQFF. CDR3 coding DNA: TGTGCCAGCAGCGCCAGGGAGGGCAATGAGCAGTTCTTC.

The chain recombines TRBV6-6 with TRBJ1-6, with a weak D call TRBD1 (5 bases). CDR1 is MNHNY and CDR2 is SVGAGI in the germline V gene (reference sequence). Trimming removed 7 bases from V and 7 bases from J, with 17 bases in between. This CDR3 comprises 15 residues. CDR3 sequence: CASKNGAGWNSPLHF. DNA for the CDR3: TGTGCCAGCAAGAATGGCGCAGGGTGGAATTCACCCCTCCACTTT.

The chain couples TRBV7-3 to TRBJ2-1, with D perhaps given as TRBD1 or TRBD2 (5 bases each). The CDR3 is 15 amino acids. Germline assignment: CDR1 SGHTA and CDR2 FQGTGA. V was pared by 5 bases and J by 5 bases, with 16 bases between. The CDR3 loop reads CASSKGTGRDNEQFF. CDR3 sequence (DNA): TGTGCCAGCAGCAAAGGGACGGGCCGGGACAATGAGCAGTTCTTC.

This clone was seen only once. CDR3 protein: CASSQPQGPGNTIYF. Here the CDR3 DNA reads TGTGCCAGCAGCCAGCCACAGGGGCCTGGAAACACCATATATTTT. V gene TRBV4-2 combines with J gene TRBJ1-3, with TRBD1 identical over 7 bases. J gave up 2 bases and V 3 bases, and 4 bases lay outside the gene matches. The CDR3 is 15 residues long. Germline V gene lookup returns CDR1 LGHNA and CDR2 YNFKEQ.

This chain uses TRBV5-1 with TRBJ2-1; D gene uncertain. Germline V gives CDR1 SGHRS, CDR2 YFSETQ. Trimming removed 0 bases at V and 6 bases at J, with 7 bases between. This CDR3 is 13 amino acids long. The CDR3 region has the DNA TGCGCCAGCAGCTTGGAGACTCCCAATGAGCAGTTCTTC. It yields the protein CASSLETPNEQFF.

A remark on this clone: Other DNA sequences in the sample encode the same CDR3. This chain joins TRBV5-8 and TRBJ2-1, with 7 positions matching TRBD2. The CDR3 runs to 17 residues. Germline V gene lookup returns CDR1 SGHTS and CDR2 YDEGEE. The trim removed 2 bases at V and 7 bases at J, leaving 15 bases unmatched. CDR3 sequence reads: CASSFPGGWGSGNEQFF. In DNA, the CDR3 is TGTGCCAGCAGCTTTCCCGGGGGGTGGGGTTCTGGTAATGAGCAGTTCTTC.

This chain uses TRBV7-8 with TRBJ2-5; D is tentatively TRBD1 or TRBD2 (6 bases each). V dropped 0 bases and J dropped 5 bases, with 10 bases sitting between them. The CDR3 is 14 residues long. Germline CDR1 is SGHVS and CDR2 is FQNEAQ. As DNA, the CDR3 is TGTGCCAGCAGCTTAGCCCGGGGGCGGGAGACCCAGTACTTC. This sequence encodes CASSLARGRETQYF.

This chain links TRBV7-9 with TRBJ2-3; D may correspond to TRBD1 or TRBD2 (6 bases each). CDR3 size: 15 residues. Trimming cost V 4 bases and J 4 bases, with 15 bases left between them. Per the germline V gene, CDR1 is SEHNR and CDR2 is FQNEAQ (reference sequence). The CDR3 sequence: CASSSRGPVPDTQYF. The CDR3 DNA reads as TGTGCCAGCAGCTCTCGGGGGCCCGTTCCAGATACGCAGTATTTT. The full variable domain, completed using reference TRBV7-9 and TRBJ2-3, is DTGVSQNPRHKITKRGQNVTFRCDPISEHNRLYWYRQTLGQGPEFLTYFQNEAQLEKSRLLSDRFSAERPKGSFSTLEIQRTEQGDSAMYLCASSSRGPVPDTQYFGPGTRLTVL.

This chain links TRBV2 with TRBJ2-7; maybe TRBD2 (6 bases). This CDR3 has 12 amino acids. V lost 8 bases, J lost 5 bases, and 13 bases lay in between. Germline loops: CDR1 SNHLY, CDR2 FYNNEI. The CDR3 loop is CASRGESNEQYF. The CDR3, as DNA: TGTGCCAGCCGCGGGGAGAGCAACGAGCAGTACTTC.

This clone occurred a few times. This sequence joins TRBV5-1 and TRBJ2-2; 12 nucleotides align to TRBD1. This CDR3 comprises 15 residues. In germline, CDR1 is SGHRS, CDR2 YFSETQ. The V and J ends lost 4 bases and 6 bases, in that order; junction bases with no gene match: 4. CDR3 in amino acids: CASSPGQGAAGELFF. For the CDR3, the DNA is TGCGCCAGCAGCCCGGGACAGGGGGCAGCCGGGGAGCTGTTTTTT.

The rearrangement uses TRBV5-6 and TRBJ1-5, with D possibly matching TRBD1 (6 bases). V lost 6 bases and J 1 base, leaving 14 bases between the germline ends. CDR1 is SGHDT and CDR2 is YYEEEE in the germline V gene. The CDR3 spans 15 residues. The CDR3 region is CASNKQGVSNQPQHF. In DNA, the CDR3 is TGTGCCAGCAATAAACAGGGAGTGAGCAATCAGCCCCAGCATTTT. Looking up the rest from reference TRBV5-6 and TRBJ1-5 gives the full variable domain: DAGVTQSPTHLIKTRGQQVTLRCSPKSGHDTVSWYQQALGQGPQFIFQYYEEEERQRGNFPDRFSGHQFPNYSSELNVNALLLGDSALYLCASNKQGVSNQPQHFGDGTRLSIL.

This clone was seen just once. V usage is TRBV7-9 and J usage is TRBJ1-1; TRBD1 is a possible D gene (5 bases). V was shortened by 1 base and J by 1 base, with 10 bases between the two germline ends. CDR3 length equals 15 residues. The germline CDR1 and CDR2 sequences are SEHNR and FQNEAQ (reference sequence). The CDR3, as DNA: TGTGCCAGCAGCTTAGGGGCGGGACGGAACACTGAAGCTTTCTTT. It translates to CASSLGAGRNTEAFF.

The chain carries TRBV30 and TRBJ2-5, with no clear D. Deletions cut 3 bases from V and 5 bases from J, with 13 bases between. The CDR3 loop spans 13 amino acids. In germline, CDR1 is GTSNPN, CDR2 SVGIG (reference sequence). CDR3 bases: TGTGCCTGGAGCCCGAGCCATGGGGAGACCCAGTACTTC. Amino acids: CAWSPSHGETQYF.

The chain links TRBV2 to TRBJ1-1; perhaps TRBD1 as D (6 bases). Trimming took off 1 base at V and 6 bases at J, with 12 bases between the two ends. In germline, CDR1 is SNHLY, CDR2 FYNNEI. The CDR3 has 14 amino acids. The CDR3 protein is CASSEEGVFAEAFF. The CDR3 nucleotides read TGTGCCAGCAGTGAAGAGGGGGTCTTCGCTGAAGCTTTCTTT.